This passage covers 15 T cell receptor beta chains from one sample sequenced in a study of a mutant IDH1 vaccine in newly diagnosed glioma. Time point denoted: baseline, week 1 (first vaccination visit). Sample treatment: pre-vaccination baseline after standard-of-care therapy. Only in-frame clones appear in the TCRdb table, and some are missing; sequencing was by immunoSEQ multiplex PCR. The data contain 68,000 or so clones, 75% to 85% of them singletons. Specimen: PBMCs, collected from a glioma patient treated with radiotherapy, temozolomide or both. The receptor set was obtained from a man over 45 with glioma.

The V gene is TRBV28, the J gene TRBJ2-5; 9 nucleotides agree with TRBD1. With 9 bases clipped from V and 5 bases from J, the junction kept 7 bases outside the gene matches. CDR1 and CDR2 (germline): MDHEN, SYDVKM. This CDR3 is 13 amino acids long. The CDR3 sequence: CARIRDRGETQYF. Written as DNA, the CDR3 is TGTGCCAGGATAAGAGACAGGGGGGAGACCCAGTACTTC.

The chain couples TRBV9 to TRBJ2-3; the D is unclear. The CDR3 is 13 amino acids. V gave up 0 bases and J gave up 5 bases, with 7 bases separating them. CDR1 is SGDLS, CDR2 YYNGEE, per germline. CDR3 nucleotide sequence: TGTGCCAGCAGCGTAGGCCGAGGAGATACGCAGTATTTT. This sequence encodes CASSVGRGDTQYF.

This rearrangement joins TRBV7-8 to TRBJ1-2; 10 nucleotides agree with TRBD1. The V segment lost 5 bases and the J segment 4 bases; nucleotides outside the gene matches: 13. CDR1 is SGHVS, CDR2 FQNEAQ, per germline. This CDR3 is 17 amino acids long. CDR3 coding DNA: TGTGCCAGCAGCGTAACGCGGGACAGGGGAAGACTCTATGGCTACACCTTC. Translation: CASSVTRDRGRLYGYTF.

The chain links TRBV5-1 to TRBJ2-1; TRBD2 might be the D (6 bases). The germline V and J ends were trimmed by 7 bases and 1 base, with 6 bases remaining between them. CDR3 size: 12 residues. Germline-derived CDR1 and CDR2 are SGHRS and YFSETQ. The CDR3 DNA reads TGCGCCAGCGGGGGGTCCTACAATGAGCAGTTCTTC. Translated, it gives CASGGSYNEQFF. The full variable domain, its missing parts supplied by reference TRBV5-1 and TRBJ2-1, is KAGVTQTPRYLIKTRGQQVTLSCSPISGHRSVSWYQQTPGQGLQFLFEYFSETQRNKGNFPGRFSGRQFSNSRSEMNVSTLELGDSALYLCASGGSYNEQFFGPGTRLTVL.

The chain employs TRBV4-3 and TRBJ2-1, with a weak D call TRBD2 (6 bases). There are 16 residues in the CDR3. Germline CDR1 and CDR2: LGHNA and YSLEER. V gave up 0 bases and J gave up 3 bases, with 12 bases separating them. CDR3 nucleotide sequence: TGCGCCAGCAGCCAAGATCCGGGGAGGAACTACAATGAGCAGTTCTTC. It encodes CASSQDPGRNYNEQFF.

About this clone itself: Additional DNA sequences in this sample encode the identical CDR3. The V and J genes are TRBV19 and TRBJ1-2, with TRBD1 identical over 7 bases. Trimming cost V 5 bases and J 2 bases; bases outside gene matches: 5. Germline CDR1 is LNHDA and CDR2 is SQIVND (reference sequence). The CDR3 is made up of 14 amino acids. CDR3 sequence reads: CASSRQGANYGYTF. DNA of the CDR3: TGTGCCAGTAGTCGACAGGGCGCGAACTATGGCTACACCTTC.

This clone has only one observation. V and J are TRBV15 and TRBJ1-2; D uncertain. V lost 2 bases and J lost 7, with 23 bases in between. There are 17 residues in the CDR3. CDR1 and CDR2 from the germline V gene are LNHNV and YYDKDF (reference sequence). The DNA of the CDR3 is TGTGCCACCAGCAGATCTAAACAGCCCTTGCCTATGGTTGGCTACACCTTC. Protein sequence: CATSRSKQPLPMVGYTF.

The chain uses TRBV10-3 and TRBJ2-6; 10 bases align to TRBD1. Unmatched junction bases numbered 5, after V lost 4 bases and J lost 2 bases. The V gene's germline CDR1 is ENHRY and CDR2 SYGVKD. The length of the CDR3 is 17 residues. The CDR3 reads CAISGDRGLAGANVLTF. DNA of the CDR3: TGTGCCATCAGTGGCGACAGGGGGCTGGCTGGGGCCAACGTCCTGACTTTC.

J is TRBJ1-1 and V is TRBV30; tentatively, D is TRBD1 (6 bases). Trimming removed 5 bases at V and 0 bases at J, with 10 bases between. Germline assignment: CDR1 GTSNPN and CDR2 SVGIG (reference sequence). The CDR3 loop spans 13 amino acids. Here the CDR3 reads CAWEGGMNTEAFF. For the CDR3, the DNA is TGTGCCTGGGAGGGGGGAATGAACACTGAAGCTTTCTTT.

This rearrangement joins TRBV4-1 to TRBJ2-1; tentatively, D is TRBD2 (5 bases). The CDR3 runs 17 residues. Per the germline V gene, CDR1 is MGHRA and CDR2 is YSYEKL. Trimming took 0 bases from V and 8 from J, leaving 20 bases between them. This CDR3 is CASSQESTLVIGHEQFF. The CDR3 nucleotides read TGCGCCAGCAGCCAAGAATCGACACTAGTCATCGGTCATGAGCAGTTCTTC.

The CDR3: CASSGSSGSTDTQYF. CDR3 coding DNA: TGTGCCAGCAGCGGGTCTAGCGGATCCACAGATACGCAGTATTTT. The chain couples TRBV5-4 to TRBJ2-3; 7 nucleotides line up with TRBD2. Looked up from germline, CDR1 is SGHNT and CDR2 is YYREEE (reference sequence). The J segment lost 2 bases and the V segment lost 4 bases, leaving 7 bases of the junction unmatched. The CDR3 has 15 amino acids.

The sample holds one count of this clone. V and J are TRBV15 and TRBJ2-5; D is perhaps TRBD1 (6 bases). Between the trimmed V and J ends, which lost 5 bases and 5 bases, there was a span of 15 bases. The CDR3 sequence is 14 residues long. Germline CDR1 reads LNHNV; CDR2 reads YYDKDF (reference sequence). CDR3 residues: CATSFSGGRETQYF. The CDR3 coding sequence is TGTGCCACCAGCTTTTCTGGGGGCCGGGAGACCCAGTACTTC.

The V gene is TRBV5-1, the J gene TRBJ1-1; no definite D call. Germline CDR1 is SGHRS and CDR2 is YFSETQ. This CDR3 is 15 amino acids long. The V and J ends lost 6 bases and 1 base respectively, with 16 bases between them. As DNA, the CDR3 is TGCGCCAGCACCCTCGATCCGGCAGGGAACACTGAAGCTTTCTTT. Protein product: CASTLDPAGNTEAFF.

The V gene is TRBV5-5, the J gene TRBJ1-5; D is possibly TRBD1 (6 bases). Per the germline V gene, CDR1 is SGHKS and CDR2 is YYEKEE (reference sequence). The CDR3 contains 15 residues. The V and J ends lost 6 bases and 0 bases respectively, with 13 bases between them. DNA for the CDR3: TGTGCCAGCACTTTGGGACAATATAGCAATCAGCCCCAGCATTTT. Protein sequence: CASTLGQYSNQPQHF.

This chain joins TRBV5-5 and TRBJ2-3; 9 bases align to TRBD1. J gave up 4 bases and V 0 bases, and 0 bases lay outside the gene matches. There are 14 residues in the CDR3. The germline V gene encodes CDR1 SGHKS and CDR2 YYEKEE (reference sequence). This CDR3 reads CASSLGTGADTQYF. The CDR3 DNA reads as TGTGCCAGCAGCTTGGGGACAGGGGCAGATACGCAGTATTTT.